This T cell receptor (beta chain) was captured by sequencing in a study of T-cell reconstitution after alpha-beta-depleted transplantation in children. The ends were cut back, 2 bases at V and 0 bases at J, with 9 bases in the middle. The CDR3 runs to 14 residues. The germline gives CDR1 SQVTM, CDR2 ANQGSEA. Unique molecular identifiers were incorporated into the prepared TCRbeta library. One entry per CDR3 protein, called by TCRdb with MiXCR from the PCR reads. The table includes just over 950,000 distinct CDR3 sequences, roughly 29% detected once. General study results and limits: Fresh T-cell production supplied most of the T-cell counts and diversity seen one year after transplant. Alpha-beta T cells present about two months after transplant were reported to originate from several hundred expanded graft clones. Some patients' high day-60 TCRbeta diversity was attributed to recipient cells surviving conditioning.

Of note for this clonotype: Its specificity is not known.

This receptor was taken from a boy under two years old who had a stem cell transplant for SCID, so the T cells may come from the graft donor. The rearrangement uses TRBV29-1 and TRBJ2-3, with D uncertain. Sequenced here: PBMCs, mostly from graft donor cells, sampled 360 days after TCRalphabeta/CD19-depleted stem cell transplant. The CDR3: CSVEPVQSTDTQYF. The CDR3 nucleotides are TGCAGCGTTGAACCCGTCCAGAGCACAGATACGCAGTATTTT.